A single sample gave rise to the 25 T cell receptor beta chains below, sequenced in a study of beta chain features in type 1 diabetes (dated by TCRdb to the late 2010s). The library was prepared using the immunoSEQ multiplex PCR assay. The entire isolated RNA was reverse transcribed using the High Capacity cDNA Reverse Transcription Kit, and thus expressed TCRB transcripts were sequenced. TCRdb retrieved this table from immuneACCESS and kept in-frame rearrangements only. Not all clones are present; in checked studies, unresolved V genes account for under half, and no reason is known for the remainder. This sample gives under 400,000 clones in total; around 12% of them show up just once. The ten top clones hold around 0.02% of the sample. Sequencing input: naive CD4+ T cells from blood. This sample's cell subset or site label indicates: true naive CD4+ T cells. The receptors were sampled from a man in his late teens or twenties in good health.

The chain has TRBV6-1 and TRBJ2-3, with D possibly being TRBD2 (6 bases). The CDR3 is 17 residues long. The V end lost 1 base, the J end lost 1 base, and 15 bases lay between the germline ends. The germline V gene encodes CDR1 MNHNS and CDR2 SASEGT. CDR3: CASSEDGRGGGTDTQYF. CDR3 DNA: TGTGCCAGCAGTGAAGATGGCCGGGGCGGGGGCACAGATACGCAGTATTTT.

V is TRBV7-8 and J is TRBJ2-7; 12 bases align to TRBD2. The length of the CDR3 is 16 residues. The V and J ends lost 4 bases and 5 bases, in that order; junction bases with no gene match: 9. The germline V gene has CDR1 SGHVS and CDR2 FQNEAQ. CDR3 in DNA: TGTGCCAGCAGCTCCGGACTAGCGGGACCCCTCCACGAGCAGTACTTC. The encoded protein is CASSSGLAGPLHEQYF.

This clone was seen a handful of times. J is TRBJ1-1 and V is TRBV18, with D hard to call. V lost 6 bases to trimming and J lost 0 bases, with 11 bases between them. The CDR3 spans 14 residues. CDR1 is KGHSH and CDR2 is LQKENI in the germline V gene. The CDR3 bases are TGTGCCAGCTCTCGCGACATCATGAACACTGAAGCTTTCTTT. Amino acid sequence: CASSRDIMNTEAFF.

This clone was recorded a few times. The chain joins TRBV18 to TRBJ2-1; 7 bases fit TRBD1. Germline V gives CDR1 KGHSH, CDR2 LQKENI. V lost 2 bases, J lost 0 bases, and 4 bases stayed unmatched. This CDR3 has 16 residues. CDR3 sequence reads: CASSPLKGASYNEQFF. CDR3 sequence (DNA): TGTGCCAGCTCACCATTAAAGGGGGCCTCCTACAATGAGCAGTTCTTC.

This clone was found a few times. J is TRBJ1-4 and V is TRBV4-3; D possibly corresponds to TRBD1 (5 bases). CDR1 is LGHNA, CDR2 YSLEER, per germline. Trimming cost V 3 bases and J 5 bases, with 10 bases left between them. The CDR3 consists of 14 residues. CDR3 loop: CASSQGRGNEKLFF. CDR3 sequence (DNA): TGCGCCAGCAGCCAGGGACGGGGGAATGAAAAACTGTTTTTT.

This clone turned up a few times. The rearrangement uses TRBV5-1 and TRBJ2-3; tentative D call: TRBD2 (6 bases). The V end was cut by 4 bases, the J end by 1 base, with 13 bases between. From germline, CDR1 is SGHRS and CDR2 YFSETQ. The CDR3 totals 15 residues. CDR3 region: CASSGGNHGTDTQYF. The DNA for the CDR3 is TGCGCCAGCAGCGGGGGGAATCATGGCACAGATACGCAGTATTTT.

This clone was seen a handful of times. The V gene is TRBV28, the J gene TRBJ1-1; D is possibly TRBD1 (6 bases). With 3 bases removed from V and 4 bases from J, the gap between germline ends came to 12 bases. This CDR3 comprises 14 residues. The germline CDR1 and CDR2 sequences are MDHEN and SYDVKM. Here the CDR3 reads CASSFSGVSTEAFF. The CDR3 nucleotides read TGTGCCAGCAGTTTTTCAGGGGTGAGCACTGAAGCTTTCTTT.

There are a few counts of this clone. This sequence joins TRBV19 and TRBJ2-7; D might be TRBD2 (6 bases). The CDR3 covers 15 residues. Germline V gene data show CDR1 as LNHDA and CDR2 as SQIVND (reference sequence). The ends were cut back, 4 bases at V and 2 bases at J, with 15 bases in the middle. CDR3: CASSRTSGRTYEQYF. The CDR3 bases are TGTGCCAGTAGTAGAACCTCCGGGAGAACCTACGAGCAGTACTTC.

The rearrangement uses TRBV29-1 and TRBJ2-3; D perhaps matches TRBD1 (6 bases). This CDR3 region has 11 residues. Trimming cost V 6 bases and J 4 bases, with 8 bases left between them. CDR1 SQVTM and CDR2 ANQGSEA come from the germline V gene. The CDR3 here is CSVRGSDTQYF. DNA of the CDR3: TGCAGCGTGAGGGGGTCAGATACGCAGTATTTT.

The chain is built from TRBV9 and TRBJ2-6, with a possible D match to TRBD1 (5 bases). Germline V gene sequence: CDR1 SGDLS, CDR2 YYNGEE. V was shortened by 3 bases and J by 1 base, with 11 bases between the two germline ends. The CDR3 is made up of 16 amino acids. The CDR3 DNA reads TGTGCCAGCAGCGCACGACAGTTATCTGGGGCCAACGTCCTGACTTTC. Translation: CASSARQLSGANVLTF.

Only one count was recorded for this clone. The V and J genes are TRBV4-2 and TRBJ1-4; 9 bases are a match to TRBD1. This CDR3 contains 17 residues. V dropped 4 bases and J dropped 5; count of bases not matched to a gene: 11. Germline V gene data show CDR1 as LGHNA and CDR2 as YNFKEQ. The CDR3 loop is CASSPRDTGGINEKLFF. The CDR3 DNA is TGTGCCAGCAGCCCCCGGGATACAGGGGGCATCAATGAAAAACTGTTTTTT.

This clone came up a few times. The CDR3 DNA reads as TGTGCCAGCAGCCCCGGGGGGCGTAATGGCGGGGAGCTGTTTTTT. This codes for CASSPGGRNGGELFF. V and J are TRBV28 and TRBJ2-2; D is possibly TRBD2 (7 bases). Trimming left V 6 bases short and J 7 bases short, with 18 bases between. CDR1 is MDHEN, CDR2 SYDVKM, per germline. The CDR3 length is 15 residues.

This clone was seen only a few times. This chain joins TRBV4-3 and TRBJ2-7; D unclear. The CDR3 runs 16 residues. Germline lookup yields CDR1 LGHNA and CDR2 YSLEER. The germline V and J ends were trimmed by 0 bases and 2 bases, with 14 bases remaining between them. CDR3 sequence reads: CASSQEWAPVPYEQYF. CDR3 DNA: TGCGCCAGCAGCCAAGAGTGGGCACCCGTCCCCTACGAGCAGTACTTC.

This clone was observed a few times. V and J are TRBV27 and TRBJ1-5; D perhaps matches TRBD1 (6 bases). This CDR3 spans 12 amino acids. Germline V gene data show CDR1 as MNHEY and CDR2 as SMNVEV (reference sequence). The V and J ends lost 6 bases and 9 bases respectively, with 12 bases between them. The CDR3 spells CASSLEGGPQHF. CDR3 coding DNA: TGTGCCAGCAGCCTAGAAGGGGGGCCCCAGCATTTT.

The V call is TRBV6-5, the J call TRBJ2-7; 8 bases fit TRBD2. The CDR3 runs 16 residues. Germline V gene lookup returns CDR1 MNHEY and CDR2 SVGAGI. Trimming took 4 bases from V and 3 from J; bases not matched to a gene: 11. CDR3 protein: CASSWGHSGKVYEQYF. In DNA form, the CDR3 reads TGTGCCAGCAGTTGGGGCCATAGCGGGAAAGTCTACGAGCAGTACTTC.

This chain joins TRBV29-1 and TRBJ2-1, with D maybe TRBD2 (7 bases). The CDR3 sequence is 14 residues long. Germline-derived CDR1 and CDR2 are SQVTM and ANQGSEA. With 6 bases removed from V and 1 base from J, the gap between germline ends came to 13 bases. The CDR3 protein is CSVVKGGSYNEQFF. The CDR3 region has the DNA TGCAGCGTCGTAAAGGGGGGGTCCTACAATGAGCAGTTCTTC.

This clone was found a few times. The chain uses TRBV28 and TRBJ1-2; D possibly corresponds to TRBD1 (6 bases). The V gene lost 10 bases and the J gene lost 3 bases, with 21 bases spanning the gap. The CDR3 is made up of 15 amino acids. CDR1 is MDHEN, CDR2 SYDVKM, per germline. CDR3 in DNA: TGTGCCACCCACCCCGGAGGACAGCCTCACTATGGCTACACCTTC. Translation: CATHPGGQPHYGYTF.

CDR3 loop: CASSQDPLEYYEQYF. CDR3 nucleotide sequence: TGTGCCAGCAGCCAAGATCCCTTGGAGTACTACGAGCAGTACTTC. The chain combines TRBV4-2 with TRBJ2-7; D is undetermined. Deletions cut 0 bases from V and 3 bases from J, with 12 bases between. The germline V gene encodes CDR1 LGHNA and CDR2 YNFKEQ. CDR3 length equals 15 residues.

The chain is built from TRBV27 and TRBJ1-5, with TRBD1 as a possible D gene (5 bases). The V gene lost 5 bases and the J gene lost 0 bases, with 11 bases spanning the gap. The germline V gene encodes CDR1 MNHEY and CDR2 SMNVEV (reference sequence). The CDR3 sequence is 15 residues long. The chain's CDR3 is CASSRRQTSNQPQHF. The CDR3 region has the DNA TGTGCCAGCAGTCGACGACAGACTAGCAATCAGCCCCAGCATTTT.

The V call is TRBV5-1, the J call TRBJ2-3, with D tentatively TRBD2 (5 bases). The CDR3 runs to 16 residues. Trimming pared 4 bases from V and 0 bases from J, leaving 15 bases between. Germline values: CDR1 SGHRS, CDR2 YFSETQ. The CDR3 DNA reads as TGCGCCAGCAGCCCTAGGGTTGCGGGCAGCACAGATACGCAGTATTTT. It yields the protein CASSPRVAGSTDTQYF.

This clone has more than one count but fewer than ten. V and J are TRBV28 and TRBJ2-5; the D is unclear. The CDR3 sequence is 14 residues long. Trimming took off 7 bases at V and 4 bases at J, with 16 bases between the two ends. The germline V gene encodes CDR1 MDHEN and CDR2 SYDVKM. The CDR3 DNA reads TGTGCCAGCATGAAAAGTTTTGCAGGAGAGACCCAGTACTTC. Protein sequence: CASMKSFAGETQYF.

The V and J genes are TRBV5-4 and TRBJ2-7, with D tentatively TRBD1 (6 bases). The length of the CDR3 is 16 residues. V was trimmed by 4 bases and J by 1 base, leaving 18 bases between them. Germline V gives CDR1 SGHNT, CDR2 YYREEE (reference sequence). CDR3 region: CASSPGPQGVSYEQYF. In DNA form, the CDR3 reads TGTGCCAGCAGCCCTGGGCCACAGGGAGTTTCCTACGAGCAGTACTTC.

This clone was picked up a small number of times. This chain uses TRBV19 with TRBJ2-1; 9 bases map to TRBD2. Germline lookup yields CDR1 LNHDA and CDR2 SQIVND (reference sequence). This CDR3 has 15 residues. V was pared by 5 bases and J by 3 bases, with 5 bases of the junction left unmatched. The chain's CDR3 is CASSPLAGVYNEQFF. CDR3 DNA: TGTGCCAGTAGTCCCTTAGCGGGAGTCTACAATGAGCAGTTCTTC.

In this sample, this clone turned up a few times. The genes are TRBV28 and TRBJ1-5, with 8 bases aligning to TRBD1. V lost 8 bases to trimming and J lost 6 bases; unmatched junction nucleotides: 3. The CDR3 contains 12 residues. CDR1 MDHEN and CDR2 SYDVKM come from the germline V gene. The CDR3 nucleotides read TGTGCCAGCGGACAGGGCGCTCAGCCCCAGCATTTT. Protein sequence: CASGQGAQPQHF.

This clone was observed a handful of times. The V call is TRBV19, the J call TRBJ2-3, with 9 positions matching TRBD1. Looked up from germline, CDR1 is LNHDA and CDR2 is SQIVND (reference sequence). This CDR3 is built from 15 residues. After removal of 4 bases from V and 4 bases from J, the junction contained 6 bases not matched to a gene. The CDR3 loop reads CASSNSRTGADTQYF. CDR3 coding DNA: TGTGCCAGTAGTAACTCTAGGACAGGGGCAGATACGCAGTATTTT.